This TCR beta chain is from a study of blood T cell repertoires in COVID-19. CDR1 and CDR2 (germline): MNHEY, SVGAGI. The CDR3 spans 13 residues. V was shortened by 11 bases and J by 0 bases, with 13 bases between the two germline ends. The protocol was immunoSEQ multiplex PCR, while the TCRdb copy is restricted to in-frame clones and leaves out a portion. The sample consists of 200,000 to 250,000 clones, about 88% of them appearing once. This clone was detected only once. Input material: peripheral blood. The sequence derives from a woman aged 60-75 years with acute or convalescent COVID-19. The genes are TRBV6-5 and TRBJ1-1; tentatively, D is TRBD1 (5 bases). DNA of the CDR3: TGTGCCGGACGCGGGGGGTTGAACACTGAAGCTTTCTTT. This encodes CAGRGGLNTEAFF.